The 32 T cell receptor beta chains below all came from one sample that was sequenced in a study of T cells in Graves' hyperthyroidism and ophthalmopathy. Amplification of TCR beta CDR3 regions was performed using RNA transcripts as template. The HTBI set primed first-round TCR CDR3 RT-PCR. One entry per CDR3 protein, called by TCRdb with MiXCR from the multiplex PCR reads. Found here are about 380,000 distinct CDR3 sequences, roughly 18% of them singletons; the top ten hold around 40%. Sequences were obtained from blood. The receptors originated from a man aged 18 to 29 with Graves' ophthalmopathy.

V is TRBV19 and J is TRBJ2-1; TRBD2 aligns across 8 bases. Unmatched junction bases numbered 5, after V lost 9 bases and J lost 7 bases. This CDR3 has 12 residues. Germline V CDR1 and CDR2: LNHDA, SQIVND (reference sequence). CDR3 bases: TGTGCCAGCGGGGGGGCCGGTAATGAGCAGTTCTTC. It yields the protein CASGGAGNEQFF.

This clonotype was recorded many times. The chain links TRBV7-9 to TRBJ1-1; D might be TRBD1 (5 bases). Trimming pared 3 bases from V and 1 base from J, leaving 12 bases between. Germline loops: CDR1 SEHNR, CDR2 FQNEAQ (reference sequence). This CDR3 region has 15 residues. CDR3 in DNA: TGTGCCAGCAGCTTGGTTCTAGGACAGAACACTGAAGCTTTCTTT. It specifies CASSLVLGQNTEAFF.

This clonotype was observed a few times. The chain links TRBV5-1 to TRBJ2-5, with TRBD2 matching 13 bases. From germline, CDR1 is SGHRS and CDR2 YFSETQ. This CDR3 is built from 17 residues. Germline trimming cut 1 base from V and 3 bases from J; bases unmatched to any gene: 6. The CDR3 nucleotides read TGCGCCAGCAGCTTGTATGGGACTAGCGGGGTAAAAGAGACCCAGTACTTC. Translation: CASSLYGTSGVKETQYF.

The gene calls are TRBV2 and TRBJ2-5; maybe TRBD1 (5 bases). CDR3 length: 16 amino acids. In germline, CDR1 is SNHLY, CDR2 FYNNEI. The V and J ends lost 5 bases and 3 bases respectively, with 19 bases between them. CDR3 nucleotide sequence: TGTGCCAGCAGTTACCAGGCAGGGTCTGGAAAAGAGACCCAGTACTTC. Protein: CASSYQAGSGKETQYF.

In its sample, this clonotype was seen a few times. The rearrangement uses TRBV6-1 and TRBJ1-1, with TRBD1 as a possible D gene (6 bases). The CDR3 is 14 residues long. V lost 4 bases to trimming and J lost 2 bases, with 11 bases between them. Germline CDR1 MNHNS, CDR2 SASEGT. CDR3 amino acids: CASSVDRKNTEAFF. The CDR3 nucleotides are TGTGCCAGCAGTGTGGACAGAAAAAACACTGAAGCTTTCTTT.

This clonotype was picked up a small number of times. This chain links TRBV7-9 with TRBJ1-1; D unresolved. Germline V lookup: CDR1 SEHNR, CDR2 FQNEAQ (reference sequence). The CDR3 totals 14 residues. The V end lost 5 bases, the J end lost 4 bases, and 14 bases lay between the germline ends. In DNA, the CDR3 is TGTGCCAGCAGCCCGAGAAGAAAGGTCACTGAAGCTTTCTTT. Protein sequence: CASSPRRKVTEAFF.

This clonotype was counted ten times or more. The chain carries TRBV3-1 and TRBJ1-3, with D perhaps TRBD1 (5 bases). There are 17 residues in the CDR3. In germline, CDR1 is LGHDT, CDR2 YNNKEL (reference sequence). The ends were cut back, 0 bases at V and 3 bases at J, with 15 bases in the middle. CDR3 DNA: TGTGCCAGCAGCCAAGATAAGGGGTATCGCGGTGGAAACACCATATATTTT. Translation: CASSQDKGYRGGNTIYF.

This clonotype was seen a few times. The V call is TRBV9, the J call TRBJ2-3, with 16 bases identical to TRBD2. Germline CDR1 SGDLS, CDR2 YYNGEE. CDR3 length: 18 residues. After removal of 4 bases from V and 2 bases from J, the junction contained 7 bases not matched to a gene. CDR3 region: CASSLGTSGGALTDTQYF. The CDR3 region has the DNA TGTGCCAGCAGCCTCGGGACTAGCGGGGGGGCCCTCACAGATACGCAGTATTTT.

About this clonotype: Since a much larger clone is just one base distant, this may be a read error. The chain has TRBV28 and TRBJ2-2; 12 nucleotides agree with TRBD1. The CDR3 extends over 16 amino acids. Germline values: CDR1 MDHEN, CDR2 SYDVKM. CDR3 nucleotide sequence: TGTGCCAGCAGCTTATCGGGACAGGGGGCCGCTGGGGAGCTGTTTTTT. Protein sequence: CASSLSGQGAAGELFF.

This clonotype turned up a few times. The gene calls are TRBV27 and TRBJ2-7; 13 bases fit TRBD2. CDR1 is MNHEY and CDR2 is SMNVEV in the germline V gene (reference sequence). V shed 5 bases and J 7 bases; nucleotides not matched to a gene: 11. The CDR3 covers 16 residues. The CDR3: CASSPRLAGGHTEQYF. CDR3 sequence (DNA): TGTGCCAGCAGTCCCCGACTAGCGGGGGGACATACGGAGCAGTACTTC.

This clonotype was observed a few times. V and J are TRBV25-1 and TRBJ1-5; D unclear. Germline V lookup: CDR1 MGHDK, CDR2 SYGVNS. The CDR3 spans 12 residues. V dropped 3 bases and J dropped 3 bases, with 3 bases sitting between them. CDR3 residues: CASSEYNQPQHF. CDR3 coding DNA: TGTGCCAGCAGTGAGTACAATCAGCCCCAGCATTTT.

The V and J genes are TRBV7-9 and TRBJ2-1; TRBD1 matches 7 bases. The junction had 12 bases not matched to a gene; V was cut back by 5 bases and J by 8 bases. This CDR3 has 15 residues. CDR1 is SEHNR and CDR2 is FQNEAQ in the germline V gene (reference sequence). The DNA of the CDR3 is TGTGCCAGCAGCCCAGACAGGGTCTGGACCCATGAGCAGTTCTTC. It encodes CASSPDRVWTHEQFF.

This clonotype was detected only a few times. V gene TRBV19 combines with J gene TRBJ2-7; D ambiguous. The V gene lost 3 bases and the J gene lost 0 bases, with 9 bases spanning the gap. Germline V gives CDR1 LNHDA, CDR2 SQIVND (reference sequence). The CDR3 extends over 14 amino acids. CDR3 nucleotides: TGTGCCAGTAGTATCCGGCCCGACTCCTACGAGCAGTACTTC. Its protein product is CASSIRPDSYEQYF.

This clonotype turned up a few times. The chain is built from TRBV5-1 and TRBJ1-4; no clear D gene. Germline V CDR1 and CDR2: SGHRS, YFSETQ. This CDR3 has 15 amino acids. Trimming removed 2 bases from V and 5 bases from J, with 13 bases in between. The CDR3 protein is CASSFYGEKNEKLFF. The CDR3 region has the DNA TGCGCCAGCAGCTTCTACGGGGAGAAGAATGAAAAACTGTTTTTT. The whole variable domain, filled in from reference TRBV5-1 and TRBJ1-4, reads KAGVTQTPRYLIKTRGQQVTLSCSPISGHRSVSWYQQTPGQGLQFLFEYFSETQRNKGNFPGRFSGRQFSNSRSEMNVSTLELGDSALYLCASSFYGEKNEKLFFGSGTQLSVL.

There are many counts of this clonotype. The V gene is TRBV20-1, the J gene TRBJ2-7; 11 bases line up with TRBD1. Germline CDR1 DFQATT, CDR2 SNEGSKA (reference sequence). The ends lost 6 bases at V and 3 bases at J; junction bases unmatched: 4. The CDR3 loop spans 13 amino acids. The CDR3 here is CSAHGTGGYEQYF. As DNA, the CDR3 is TGCAGTGCCCACGGGACAGGGGGCTACGAGCAGTACTTC.

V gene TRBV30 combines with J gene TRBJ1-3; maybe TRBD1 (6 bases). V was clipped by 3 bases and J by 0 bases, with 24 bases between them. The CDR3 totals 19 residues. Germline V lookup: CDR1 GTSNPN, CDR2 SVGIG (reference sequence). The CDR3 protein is CAWRTIDRGPASSGNTIYF. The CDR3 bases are TGTGCCTGGAGAACGATCGACCGGGGGCCCGCCTCCTCTGGAAACACCATATATTTT.

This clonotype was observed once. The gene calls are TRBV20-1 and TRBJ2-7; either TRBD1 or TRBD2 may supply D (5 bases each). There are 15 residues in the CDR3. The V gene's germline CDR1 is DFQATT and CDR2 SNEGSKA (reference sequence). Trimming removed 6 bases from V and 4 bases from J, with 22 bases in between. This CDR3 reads CSARGPRTGAYEQYF. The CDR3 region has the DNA TGCAGTGCCCGAGGCCCGAGGACCGGGGCTTACGAGCAGTACTTC.

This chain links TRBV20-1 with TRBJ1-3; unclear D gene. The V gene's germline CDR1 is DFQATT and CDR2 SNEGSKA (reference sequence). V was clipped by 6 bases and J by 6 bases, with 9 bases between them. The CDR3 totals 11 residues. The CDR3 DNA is TGCAGTGCCTCTAGCCAAAACACCATATATTTT. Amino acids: CSASSQNTIYF.

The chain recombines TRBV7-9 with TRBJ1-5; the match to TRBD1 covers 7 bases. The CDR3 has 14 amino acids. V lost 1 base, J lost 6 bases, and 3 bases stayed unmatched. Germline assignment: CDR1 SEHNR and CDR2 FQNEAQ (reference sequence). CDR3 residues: CASSLEGAGQPQHF. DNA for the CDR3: TGTGCCAGCAGCTTAGAGGGGGCAGGTCAGCCCCAGCATTTT. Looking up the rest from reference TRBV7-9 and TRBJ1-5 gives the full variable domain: DTGVSQNPRHKITKRGQNVTFRCDPISEHNRLYWYRQTLGQGPEFLTYFQNEAQLEKSRLLSDRFSAERPKGSFSTLEIQRTEQGDSAMYLCASSLEGAGQPQHFGDGTRLSIL.

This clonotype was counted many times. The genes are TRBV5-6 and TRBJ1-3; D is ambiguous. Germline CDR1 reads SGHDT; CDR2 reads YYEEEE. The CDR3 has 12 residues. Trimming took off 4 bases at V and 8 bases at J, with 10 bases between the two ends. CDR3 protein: CASSPNGDTIYF. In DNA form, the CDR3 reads TGTGCCAGCAGCCCCAACGGAGACACCATATATTTT.

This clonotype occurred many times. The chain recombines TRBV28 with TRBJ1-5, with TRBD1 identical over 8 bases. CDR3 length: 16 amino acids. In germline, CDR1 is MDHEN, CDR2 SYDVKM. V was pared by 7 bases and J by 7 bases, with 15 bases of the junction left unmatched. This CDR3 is CASKTLIQGAKQPQHF. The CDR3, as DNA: TGTGCCAGCAAAACCCTTATTCAGGGGGCAAAACAGCCCCAGCATTTT.

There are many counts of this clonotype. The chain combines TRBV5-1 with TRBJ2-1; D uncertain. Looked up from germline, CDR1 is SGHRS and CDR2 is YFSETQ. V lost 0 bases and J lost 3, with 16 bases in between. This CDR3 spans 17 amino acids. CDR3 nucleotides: TGCGCCAGCAGCTTGGCCCGGTGGGGTTCCCACTACAATGAGCAGTTCTTC. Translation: CASSLARWGSHYNEQFF.

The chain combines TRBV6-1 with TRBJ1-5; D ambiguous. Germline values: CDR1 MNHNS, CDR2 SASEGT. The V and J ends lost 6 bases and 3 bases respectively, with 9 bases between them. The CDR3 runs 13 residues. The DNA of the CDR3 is TGTGCCAGCAGCACAGACTTCAATCAGCCCCAGCATTTT. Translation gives CASSTDFNQPQHF.

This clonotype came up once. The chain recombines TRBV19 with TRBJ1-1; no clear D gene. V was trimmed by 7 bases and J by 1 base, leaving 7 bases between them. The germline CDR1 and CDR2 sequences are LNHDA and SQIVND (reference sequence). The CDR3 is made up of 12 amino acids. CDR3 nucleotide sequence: TGTGCCAGTAAGGTGGGGAACACTGAAGCTTTCTTT. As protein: CASKVGNTEAFF.

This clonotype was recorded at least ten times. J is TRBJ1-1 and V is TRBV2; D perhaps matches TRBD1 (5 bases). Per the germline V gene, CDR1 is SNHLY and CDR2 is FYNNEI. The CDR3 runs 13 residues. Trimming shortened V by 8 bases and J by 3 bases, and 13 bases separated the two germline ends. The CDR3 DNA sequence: TGTGCCAGCGGGGCTACCCTGGACACTGAAGCTTTCTTT. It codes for CASGATLDTEAFF.

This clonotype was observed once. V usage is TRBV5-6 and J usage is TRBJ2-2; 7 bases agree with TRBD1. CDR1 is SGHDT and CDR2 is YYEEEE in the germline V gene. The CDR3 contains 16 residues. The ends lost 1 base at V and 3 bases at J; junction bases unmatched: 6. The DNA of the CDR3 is TGTGCCAGCAGCTTGCTGGGACAGTCCGACACCGGGGAGCTGTTTTTT. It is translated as CASSLLGQSDTGELFF.

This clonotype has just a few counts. The CDR3, as DNA: TGTGCCAGTATCTCCCTCTATGGCTACACCTTC. Protein product: CASISLYGYTF. The chain links TRBV6-1 to TRBJ1-2; D uncertain. The ends were cut back, 9 bases at V and 4 bases at J, with 9 bases in the middle. The CDR3 consists of 11 residues. From germline, CDR1 is MNHNS and CDR2 SASEGT.

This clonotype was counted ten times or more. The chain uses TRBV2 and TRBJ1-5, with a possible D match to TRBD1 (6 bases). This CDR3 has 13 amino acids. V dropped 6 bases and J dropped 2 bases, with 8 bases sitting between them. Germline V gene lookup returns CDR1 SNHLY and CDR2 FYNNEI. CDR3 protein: CASRAGGNQPQHF. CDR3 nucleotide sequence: TGTGCCAGCAGGGCAGGGGGCAATCAGCCCCAGCATTTT.

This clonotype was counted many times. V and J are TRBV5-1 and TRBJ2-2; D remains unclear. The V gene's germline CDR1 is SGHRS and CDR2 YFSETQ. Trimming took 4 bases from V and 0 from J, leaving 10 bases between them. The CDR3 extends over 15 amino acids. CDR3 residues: CASSLKTTNTGELFF. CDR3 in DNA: TGCGCCAGCAGCCTTAAGACAACGAACACCGGGGAGCTGTTTTTT.

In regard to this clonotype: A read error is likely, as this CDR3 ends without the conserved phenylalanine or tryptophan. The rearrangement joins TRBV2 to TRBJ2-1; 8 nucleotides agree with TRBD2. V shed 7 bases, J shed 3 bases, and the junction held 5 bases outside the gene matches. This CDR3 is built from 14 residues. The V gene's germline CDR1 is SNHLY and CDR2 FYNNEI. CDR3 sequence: CASIDLAGYNEQFL. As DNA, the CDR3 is TGTGCCAGCATTGACCTAGCGGGCTACAATGAGCAGTTCCTC.

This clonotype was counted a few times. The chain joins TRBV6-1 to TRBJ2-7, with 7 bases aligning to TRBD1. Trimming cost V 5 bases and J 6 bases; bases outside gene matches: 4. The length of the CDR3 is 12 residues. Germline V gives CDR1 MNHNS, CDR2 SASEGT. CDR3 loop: CASSWDSGEQYF. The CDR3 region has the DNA TGTGCCAGCAGTTGGGACAGCGGCGAGCAGTACTTC.

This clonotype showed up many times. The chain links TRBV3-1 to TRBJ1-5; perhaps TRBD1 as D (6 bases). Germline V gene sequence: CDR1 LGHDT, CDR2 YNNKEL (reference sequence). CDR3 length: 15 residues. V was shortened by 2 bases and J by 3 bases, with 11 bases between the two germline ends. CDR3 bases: TGTGCCAGCAGCCAAACGGACAGCCCCAATCAGCCCCAGCATTTT. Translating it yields CASSQTDSPNQPQHF.